The 24 T cell receptor beta chains presented below share a single source sample, sequenced in a study of a mutant IDH1 vaccine in newly diagnosed glioma (dated by TCRdb to the early 2020s). The time point label on this specimen signifies: baseline, week 1 (first vaccination visit). The treatment or condition tag for this specimen amounts to: pre-vaccination baseline after standard-of-care therapy. The library relied on the immunoSEQ multiplex PCR assay. TCRdb provides this immuneACCESS table in a form limited to in-frame rearrangements. Some clones are lacking; in checked studies, under half of them reflect an unresolved V gene, and why the rest are absent is not known. The sample includes tens of thousands of clones, with 91% observed a single time. 2.6% of the sample rests with the top ten. The starting material was PBMCs, obtained from a glioma patient treated with radiotherapy, temozolomide or both. Receptor source: a man in his fifties with glioma.

This sequence joins TRBV21-1 and TRBJ1-4; the table assigns TRBD1, which was not confirmed against the DNA. TRBV21-1 is a pseudogene segment. This CDR3 region has 12 residues. The CDR3 spells CASSDINEKLFF. The DNA for the CDR3 is TGTGCCAGCAGTGACATAAATGAAAAACTGTTTTTT.

The chain joins TRBV6-6 to TRBJ2-1; no clear D. The CDR3 has 15 amino acids. Germline-derived CDR1 and CDR2 are MNHNY and SVGAGI (reference sequence). The germline V and J ends were trimmed by 7 bases and 7 bases, with 20 bases remaining between them. CDR3 in DNA: TGTGCCAGCACATTACTTCCCGAATTATCGAATGAGCAGTTCTTC. It encodes CASTLLPELSNEQFF.

The V call is TRBV19, the J call TRBJ2-7, with TRBD1 matching 9 bases. This CDR3 spans 17 amino acids. V was clipped by 6 bases and J by 3 bases; unmatched bases: 15. Germline V gene lookup returns CDR1 LNHDA and CDR2 SQIVND (reference sequence). Here the CDR3 reads CASSPGQGTGRNYEQYF. CDR3 sequence (DNA): TGTGCCAGTAGCCCGGGACAGGGAACCGGAAGGAACTACGAGCAGTACTTC.

The chain links TRBV6-1 to TRBJ1-4; no clear D. The V gene's germline CDR1 is MNHNS and CDR2 SASEGT. V was trimmed by 4 bases and J by 7 bases, leaving 10 bases between them. The CDR3 sequence is 13 residues long. The CDR3 spells CASSGLSGEKLFF. DNA of the CDR3: TGTGCCAGCAGTGGCCTATCGGGTGAAAAACTGTTTTTT.

The CDR3 protein is CASSVTVANTGELFF. CDR3 bases: TGTGCCAGTAGTGTGACAGTCGCGAACACCGGGGAGCTGTTTTTT. The gene calls are TRBV19 and TRBJ2-2, with D possibly matching TRBD1 (5 bases). The CDR3 length is 15 residues. V was pared by 5 bases and J by 0 bases, with 10 bases between. Germline CDR1 and CDR2: LNHDA and SQIVND (reference sequence).

The CDR3: CAWAGGGYTF. The CDR3 DNA is TGTGCCTGGGCTGGTGGCGGCTACACCTTC. This rearrangement joins TRBV30 to TRBJ1-2; D gene uncertain. The CDR3 totals 10 residues. V dropped 5 bases and J dropped 8 bases, with 9 bases sitting between them. Germline-derived CDR1 and CDR2 are GTSNPN and SVGIG (reference sequence).

The genes are TRBV23-1 and TRBJ1-4; no clear D gene. TRBV23-1 is filed as an ORF, its function uncertain. The CDR3 covers 19 residues. V was clipped by 4 bases and J by 0 bases, with 21 bases between them. The DNA for the CDR3 is TGCGCCAGCAGTCCGTTATGGACGTGGCAGAATGCAACTAATGAAAAACTGTTTTTT. This sequence encodes CASSPLWTWQNATNEKLFF.

This chain joins TRBV7-9 and TRBJ2-3, with a possible D match to TRBD2 (6 bases). V lost 5 bases, J lost 2 bases, and 14 bases lay in between. The CDR3 spans 15 residues. Germline assignment: CDR1 SEHNR and CDR2 FQNEAQ (reference sequence). The CDR3 is CASSGPTSPTDTQYF. In DNA, the CDR3 is TGTGCCAGCAGCGGCCCGACTAGTCCCACAGATACGCAGTATTTT.

The CDR3 DNA follows: TGTGCCAGCAGCAAACCAGGGCGTCGCACAGATACGCAGTATTTT. Its translation: CASSKPGRRTDTQYF. The chain links TRBV21-1 to TRBJ2-3; the DNA was not used to check the table's D call, TRBD1. TRBV21-1 is flagged as a pseudogene. CDR3 length equals 15 residues.

The rearrangement uses TRBV6-1 and TRBJ2-3; possibly TRBD2 for D (5 bases). The CDR3 has 13 residues. Germline CDR1 MNHNS, CDR2 SASEGT. Trimming cost V 7 bases and J 2 bases, with 10 bases left between them. CDR3 amino acids: CASNPGFTDTQYF. In DNA, the CDR3 is TGTGCCAGCAACCCGGGATTCACAGATACGCAGTATTTT.

The chain employs TRBV5-1 and TRBJ1-2; TRBD1 is a possible D gene (5 bases). V was clipped by 0 bases and J by 8 bases, with 11 bases between them. The CDR3 runs 13 residues. In germline, CDR1 is SGHRS, CDR2 YFSETQ. CDR3 region: CASSLVVGTGYTF. DNA for the CDR3: TGCGCCAGCAGCTTGGTAGTGGGGACCGGCTACACCTTC. The complete variable domain, with remaining parts taken from reference TRBV5-1 and TRBJ1-2, reads KAGVTQTPRYLIKTRGQQVTLSCSPISGHRSVSWYQQTPGQGLQFLFEYFSETQRNKGNFPGRFSGRQFSNSRSEMNVSTLELGDSALYLCASSLVVGTGYTFGSGTRLTVV.

The chain is built from TRBV6-5 and TRBJ2-7; D tentatively reads TRBD1 or TRBD2 (5 bases each). Deletions cut 7 bases from V and 0 bases from J, with 13 bases between. CDR3 length: 14 residues. Germline V lookup: CDR1 MNHEY, CDR2 SVGAGI. The DNA of the CDR3 is TGTGCCAGCAAAGGGACGGTGAGCTCCTACGAGCAGTACTTC. Its protein is CASKGTVSSYEQYF.

V and J are TRBV25-1 and TRBJ2-7; D is perhaps TRBD1 (5 bases). The ends were cut back, 3 bases at V and 5 bases at J, with 14 bases in the middle. The CDR3 has 14 residues. Germline CDR1 MGHDK, CDR2 SYGVNS. The CDR3 sequence: CASSETATRDEQYF. The CDR3 DNA reads TGTGCCAGCAGTGAGACAGCCACCCGTGACGAGCAGTACTTC.

The chain is built from TRBV5-1 and TRBJ2-1; TRBD2 agrees at 8 bases. Trimming took 4 bases from V and 9 from J; bases not matched to a gene: 9. This CDR3 comprises 14 residues. CDR1 and CDR2 from the germline V gene are SGHRS and YFSETQ. The CDR3 region has the DNA TGCGCCAGCAGCCCAGCGGGAGCCACGGGTGAGCAGTTCTTC. Translation gives CASSPAGATGEQFF.

The CDR3 here is CASSLPSGTSGRAGNEQFF. CDR3 DNA: TGTGCCAGCAGCCTCCCAAGTGGGACTAGCGGGAGGGCGGGTAATGAGCAGTTCTTC. This chain links TRBV4-2 with TRBJ2-1; 16 bases match TRBD2. In germline, CDR1 is LGHNA, CDR2 YNFKEQ. The length of the CDR3 is 19 residues. After removal of 4 bases from V and 7 bases from J, the junction contained 13 bases not matched to a gene.

The V gene is TRBV7-9, the J gene TRBJ2-3, with 8 bases identical to TRBD1. CDR3 length: 14 residues. Per the germline V gene, CDR1 is SEHNR and CDR2 is FQNEAQ (reference sequence). After removal of 7 bases from V and 9 bases from J, the junction contained 12 bases not matched to a gene. The CDR3 DNA reads as TGTGCCAGCACCCCACCCCCTCGGACAGGGACGCAGTATTTT. It yields the protein CASTPPPRTGTQYF. Full variable domain (remainder filled in from reference TRBV7-9 and TRBJ2-3): DTGVSQNPRHKITKRGQNVTFRCDPISEHNRLYWYRQTLGQGPEFLTYFQNEAQLEKSRLLSDRFSAERPKGSFSTLEIQRTEQGDSAMYLCASTPPPRTGTQYFGPGTRLTVL.

The V call is TRBV4-1, the J call TRBJ1-5, with D possibly being TRBD1 (5 bases). The CDR3 extends over 15 amino acids. Germline assignment: CDR1 MGHRA and CDR2 YSYEKL. The V end was cut by 3 bases, the J end by 4 bases, with 13 bases between. DNA for the CDR3: TGCGCCAGCAGCCAGGCCGGGACGGAAAATCAGCCCCAGCATTTT. It specifies CASSQAGTENQPQHF.

This clone was observed a few times. J is TRBJ1-1 and V is TRBV29-1; 10 nucleotides match TRBD1. This CDR3 contains 12 residues. Germline trimming cut 6 bases from V and 3 bases from J; bases unmatched to any gene: 1. The germline gives CDR1 SQVTM, CDR2 ANQGSEA. The CDR3 protein is CSVGTGDTEAFF. DNA for the CDR3: TGCAGCGTCGGGACAGGGGACACTGAAGCTTTCTTT.

CDR3 region: CASSPSGDYEQYF. The CDR3, as DNA: TGCGCCAGCAGCCCGTCGGGAGACTACGAGCAGTACTTC. This chain joins TRBV4-1 and TRBJ2-7, with TRBD2 as a possible D gene (6 bases). Germline CDR1 MGHRA, CDR2 YSYEKL. The CDR3 has 13 residues. The V gene lost 4 bases and the J gene lost 3 bases, with 10 bases spanning the gap.

The rearrangement joins TRBV4-2 to TRBJ2-2; TRBD2 agrees at 9 bases. Germline loops: CDR1 LGHNA, CDR2 YNFKEQ. The junction had 9 bases not matched to a gene; V was cut back by 4 bases and J by 6 bases. The CDR3 contains 16 residues. The DNA of the CDR3 is TGTGCCAGCAGCCCCCAAAGCGGGAGGAGGTCCGGGGAGCTGTTTTTT. Translated, it gives CASSPQSGRRSGELFF.

The chain employs TRBV6-6 and TRBJ2-7; possible D gene TRBD1, 6 bases. This CDR3 contains 12 residues. V was trimmed by 9 bases and J by 3 bases, leaving 12 bases between them. Germline CDR1 and CDR2: MNHNY and SVGAGI (reference sequence). CDR3 DNA: TGTGCCAGTGGGACAAATCGCTACGAGCAGTACTTC. This encodes CASGTNRYEQYF.

The chain couples TRBV5-4 to TRBJ2-1, with 11 bases aligning to TRBD2. Losses at the gene ends were 4 bases for V and 7 bases for J; bases not matched to a gene: 13. Germline V gene sequence: CDR1 SGHNT, CDR2 YYREEE (reference sequence). The CDR3 is 17 residues long. In DNA, the CDR3 is TGTGCCAGCAGCGAGGGTAGCGGGGGGGCCCGGGGGAATGAGCAGTTCTTC. Translated: CASSEGSGGARGNEQFF.

The chain joins TRBV28 to TRBJ1-2; D is perhaps TRBD1 (6 bases). The CDR3 has 12 residues. Germline V gives CDR1 MDHEN, CDR2 SYDVKM. V was trimmed by 11 bases and J by 4 bases, leaving 14 bases between them. The CDR3 here is CAAERRGYGYTF. DNA of the CDR3: TGTGCCGCCGAACGCAGGGGCTATGGCTACACCTTC.

This chain uses TRBV6-1 with TRBJ2-3; possible D gene TRBD1, 5 bases. V was pared by 7 bases and J by 3 bases, with 11 bases between. The CDR3 is made up of 13 amino acids. Germline V gives CDR1 MNHNS, CDR2 SASEGT. The chain's CDR3 is CASTQGRTDTQYF. The CDR3 nucleotides are TGTGCCAGCACCCAGGGTAGAACAGATACGCAGTATTTT.